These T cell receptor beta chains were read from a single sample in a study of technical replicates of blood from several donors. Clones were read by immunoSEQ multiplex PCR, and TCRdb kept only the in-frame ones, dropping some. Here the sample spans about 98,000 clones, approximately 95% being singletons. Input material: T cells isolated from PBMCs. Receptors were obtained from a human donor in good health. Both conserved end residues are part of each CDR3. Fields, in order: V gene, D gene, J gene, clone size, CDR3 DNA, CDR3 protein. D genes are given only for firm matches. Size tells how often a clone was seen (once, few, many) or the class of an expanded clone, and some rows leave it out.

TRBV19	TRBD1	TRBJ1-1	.	TGTGCCAGTAGTGCCGGGACAGGGATAACTGAAGCTTTCTTT	CASSAGTGITEAFF
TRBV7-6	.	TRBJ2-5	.	TGTGCCAGCAGCTTAGTAACAGGGCTCCAAGAGACCCAGTACTTC	CASSLVTGLQETQYF
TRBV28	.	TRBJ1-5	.	TGTGCCAGCAGCAACGGGGGGACCCAGCCCCAGCATTTT	CASSNGGTQPQHF
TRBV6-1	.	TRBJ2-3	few	TGTGCCAGCAGTGGCCGGACAGTCTTCACAGATACGCAGTATTTT	CASSGRTVFTDTQYF
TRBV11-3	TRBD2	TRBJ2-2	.	TGTGCCAGCAGCCCGCGACTAGCGGGAGGTACCGGGGAGCTGTTTTTT	CASSPRLAGGTGELFF
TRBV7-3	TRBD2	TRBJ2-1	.	TGTGCCAGCAGCTTAACTACGTCTAGCGGGGGTATGGGGCAGTTCTTC	CASSLTTSSGGMGQFF
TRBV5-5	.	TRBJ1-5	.	TGTGCCAGCAGCAATCGAAGGGACATATATCAGCCCCAGCATTTT	CASSNRRDIYQPQHF
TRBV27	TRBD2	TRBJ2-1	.	TGTGCCAGCAGTTTACGGAGACTAGCGGGGGGGGTCAATGAGCAGTTCTTC	CASSLRRLAGGVNEQFF
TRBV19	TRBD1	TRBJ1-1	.	TGTGCCAGTAGTCGTGGACAGGGATACATGAACACTGAAGCTTTCTTT	CASSRGQGYMNTEAFF
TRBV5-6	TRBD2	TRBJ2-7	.	TGTGCCAGCAGCGGGATGACTAGCGGGAAAGCCTACGAGCAGTACTTC	CASSGMTSGKAYEQYF
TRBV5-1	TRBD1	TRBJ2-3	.	TGCGCCAGCAGCTGGGGACAGGGTCCAGATACGCAGTATTTT	CASSWGQGPDTQYF
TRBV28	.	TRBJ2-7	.	TGTGCCAGCAGTCGGCGGCCGGGACAAGGCCAATCCTACGAGCAGTACTTC	CASSRRPGQGQSYEQYF
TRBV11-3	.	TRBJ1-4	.	TGTGCCAGCAGCTTAGCTCAGGGATTCGGAAAACTGTTTTTT	CASSLAQGFGKLFF
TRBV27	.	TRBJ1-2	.	TGTGCCAGCAGTTTATCCCCGACAGGTGAAGGATATGGCTACACCTTC	CASSLSPTGEGYGYTF
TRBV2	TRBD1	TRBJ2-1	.	TGTGCCAGCAGTGGTGACAGGGGGGCCAATGAGCAGTTCTTC	CASSGDRGANEQFF
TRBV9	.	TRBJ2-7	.	TGTGCCAGCAGCGAGACCGGTGGAGGGGAGCAGTACTTC	CASSETGGGEQYF
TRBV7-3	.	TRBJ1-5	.	TGTGCCAGCAGCTTGGACCAGGGGCAGCCCCAGCATTTT	CASSLDQGQPQHF
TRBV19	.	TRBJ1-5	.	TGTGCCAGTAGTATAGTCGCACAGAATCAGCCCCAGCATTTT	CASSIVAQNQPQHF
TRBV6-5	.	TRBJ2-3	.	TGTGCCAGCAGTTACCGGCAGGGCACAGATACGCAGTATTTT	CASSYRQGTDTQYF
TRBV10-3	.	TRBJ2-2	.	TGTGCCATCAGTGAGTCTGGAGTGGCCGGGGAGCTGTTTTTT	CAISESGVAGELFF
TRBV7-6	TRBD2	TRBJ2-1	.	TGTGCCAGCAGCTTAGTAGCTAGCGGGGGTGACAATGAGCAGTTCTTC	CASSLVASGGDNEQFF
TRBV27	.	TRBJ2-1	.	TGTGCCAGTGCTCCGGGGGTGAATGAGCAGTTCTTC	CASAPGVNEQFF
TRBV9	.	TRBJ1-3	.	TGTGCCAGCAGCTCATACTCCTCTGGAAACACCATATATTTT	CASSSYSSGNTIYF
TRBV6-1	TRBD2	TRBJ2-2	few	TGTGCCAGCAGTGAACAGCGGGGAAACACCGGGGAGCTGTTTTTT	CASSEQRGNTGELFF
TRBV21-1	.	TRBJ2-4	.	TGTGCCAGCAGTAATTTAGCCAAAAACATTCAGTACTTC	CASSNLAKNIQYF
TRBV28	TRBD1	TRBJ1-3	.	TGTGCCAGCGAGAACCTATCGACAGGGGGCAAGGGGGGAAACACCATATATTTT	CASENLSTGGKGGNTIYF
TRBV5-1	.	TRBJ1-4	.	TGCGCCAGCAGCTACGACAGGCTTAATGAAAAACTGTTTTTT	CASSYDRLNEKLFF
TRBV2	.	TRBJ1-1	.	TGTGCCAGCCGGGGAATGAACACTGAAGCTTTCTTT	CASRGMNTEAFF
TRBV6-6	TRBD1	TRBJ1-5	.	TGTGCCAGCAGCTTCGACAGGGGTGGACAGCCCCAGCATTTT	CASSFDRGGQPQHF
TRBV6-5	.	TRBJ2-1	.	TGTGCCAGCAGTTACTACGGGTCCGGGATCGAACAGTTCTTC	CASSYYGSGIEQFF
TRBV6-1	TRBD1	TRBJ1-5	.	TGTGCCAGCAGTGATTTCTGGCAGGGGGCGGGTCAGCCCCAGCATTTT	CASSDFWQGAGQPQHF
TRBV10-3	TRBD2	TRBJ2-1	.	TGTGCCATCAGTTCTAACCCCAGCGGGAGTGCCTACAATGAGCAGTTCTTC	CAISSNPSGSAYNEQFF
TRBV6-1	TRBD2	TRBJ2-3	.	TGTGCCAGCAGTGAATTAGCGGGGGGAAAAACAGATACGCAGTATTTT	CASSELAGGKTDTQYF
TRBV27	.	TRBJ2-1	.	TGTGCCAGCGTCTCTAGCGGGACAGGTGAGCAGTTCTTC	CASVSSGTGEQFF
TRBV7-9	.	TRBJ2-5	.	TGTGCCAGCAGCTTAGGAGTTGGCAGCTTAGCGGCAAACCAAGAGACCCAGTACTTC	CASSLGVGSLAANQETQYF
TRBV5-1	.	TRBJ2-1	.	TGCGCCAGCAACCCGGTAGCCGACTATTTCAATGAGCAGTTCTTC	CASNPVADYFNEQFF
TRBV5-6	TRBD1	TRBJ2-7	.	TGTGCCAGCAGCGCCGGGACAGCCGAGCAGTACTTC	CASSAGTAEQYF
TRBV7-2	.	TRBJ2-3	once	TGTGCCAGCAGCTCCACTAGACCGAGCACAGATACGCAGTATTTT	CASSSTRPSTDTQYF
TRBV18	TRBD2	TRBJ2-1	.	TGTGCCAGCTCACCACCGCAGCGGGGGGTCAACAATGAGCAGTTCTTC	CASSPPQRGVNNEQFF
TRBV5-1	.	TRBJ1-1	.	TGCGCCAGCAGCTTGGTCTTGGGCAGCACTGAAGCTTTCTTT	CASSLVLGSTEAFF
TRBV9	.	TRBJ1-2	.	TGTGCCAGCAGCTTACAGGGTTTAGGTGGCTACACCTTC	CASSLQGLGGYTF
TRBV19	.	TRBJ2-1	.	TGTGCCAGTAGGCCTTCCGGTCGGAGTGAGCAGTTCTTC	CASRPSGRSEQFF
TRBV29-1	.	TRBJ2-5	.	TGCAGCGCCCGACGGACAACCCAAGAGACCCAGTACTTC	CSARRTTQETQYF
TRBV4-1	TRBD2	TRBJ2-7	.	TGCGCCAGCAGCCAAGGGCGGGGGGCCTACGAGCAGTACTTC	CASSQGRGAYEQYF
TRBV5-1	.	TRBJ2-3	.	TGCGCCAGCAGCTTGGAGGGACAAAACGCTGATACGCAGTATTTT	CASSLEGQNADTQYF
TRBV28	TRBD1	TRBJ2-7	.	TGTGCCAGCAGTAGCGCCCCCGGGACAGACTACGAGCAGTACTTC	CASSSAPGTDYEQYF
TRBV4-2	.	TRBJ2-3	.	TGTGCCAGCAGCCAAGGGGGCTACAGGGTCGGGTCAGATACGCAGTATTTT	CASSQGGYRVGSDTQYF
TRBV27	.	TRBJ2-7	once	TGTGCCAGCAGTTTCGGACAGAACTACGAGCAGTACTTC	CASSFGQNYEQYF
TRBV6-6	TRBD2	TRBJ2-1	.	TGTGCCAGCACTCCCGGGCTAGCGGGATGGAATGAGCAGTTCTTC	CASTPGLAGWNEQFF
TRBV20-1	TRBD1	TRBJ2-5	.	TGCAGTGCTATGGGACAGGAGACCCAGTACTTC	CSAMGQETQYF
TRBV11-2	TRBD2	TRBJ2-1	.	TGTGCCAGCAGCGCCTATCCGAGCGGGACCTACAATGAGCAGTTCTTC	CASSAYPSGTYNEQFF
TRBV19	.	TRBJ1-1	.	TGTGCCAGTAGTATAGACCGGGGGGGGACTGAAGCTTTCTTT	CASSIDRGGTEAFF
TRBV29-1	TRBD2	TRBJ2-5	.	TGCAGCGCAGAGAGCGGGAGGATCAAGGAGACCCAGTACTTC	CSAESGRIKETQYF
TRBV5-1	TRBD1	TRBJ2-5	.	TGCGCCAGCAGTTCGACAGGGTCCCAAGAGACCCAGTACTTC	CASSSTGSQETQYF
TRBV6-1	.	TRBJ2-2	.	TGTGCCAGCAGTGTAAAGGGGGCGGGGACCGGGGAGCTGTTTTTT	CASSVKGAGTGELFF
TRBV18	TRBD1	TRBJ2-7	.	TGTGCCAGCTCACCACGAGGGACAGTTGCGTACGAGCAGTACTTC	CASSPRGTVAYEQYF
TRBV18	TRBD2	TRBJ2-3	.	TGTGCCAGCTCACCGACACTAGCGGGAGCGGGAGATACGCAGTATTTT	CASSPTLAGAGDTQYF